This T cell receptor (beta chain) emerged from a study of blood T cell repertoires in COVID-19. Study-wide context: Acute-phase and convalescent COVID-19 samples originated in the United States, Italy and Spain. The cDNA or gDNA used as material had been derived from T cells, B-cell-depleted T cells, or PBMCs.

Original processing notes: Quantification of nucleated cells was approximated via reference gene primer amplification. The data were produced by immunoSEQ multiplex PCR, yet TCRdb's version contains in-frame clones alone and is incomplete. The V and J calls and clone size were taken over from that table, and D and trimming were inferred from the DNA. Of approximately 260,000 clones listed, roughly nine tenths are singletons. V shed 3 bases, J shed 3 bases, and the junction held 7 bases outside the gene matches. Germline V gene sequence: CDR1 SGHRS, CDR2 YFSETQ. This CDR3 is built from 16 residues. The V gene is TRBV5-1, the J gene TRBJ2-3; 10 bases fit TRBD1. Sequencing used peripheral blood. The TCR sequence derives from a woman aged 40 to 50 who had recovered from COVID-19. In DNA form, the CDR3 reads TGCGCCAGCAGCTCACTCCCGGGACAGGGGACAGATACGCAGTATTTT. Translation gives CASSSLPGQGTDTQYF.